This section outlines one T cell receptor (beta chain) sequence together with its context. This sample is drawn from a study of cytomegalovirus exposure and HLA in healthy donors. CDR1 and CDR2 (germline): PRHDT, FYEKMQ (reference sequence). V gave up 3 bases and J gave up 9 bases, with 9 bases separating them. This CDR3 has 13 residues. PCR used 60 Vbeta primers and 13 Jbeta primers. Sequencing was performed with immunoSEQ multiplex PCR; in TCRdb, only in-frame clones are kept and a portion is missing. The table includes more than 200,000 clones, over 60% detected once. This TCR derives from a middle-aged man in good health and CMV-seronegative. The specimen sequenced was PBMCs. This chain uses TRBV13 with TRBJ1-6; D not certain. CDR3 residues: CASSFRSSSPLHF. The CDR3 nucleotides are TGTGCCAGCAGCTTCAGATCTTCTTCACCCCTCCACTTT.